This T cell receptor (beta chain) was profiled in a study of blood T cell repertoires in COVID-19. Across the whole study: COVID-19 samples, acute and convalescent, were from the United States, Italy and Spain. T cells, B-cell-depleted T cells, or PBMCs provided the cDNA or gDNA that served as material.

Under the authors' procedure: Reference gene primer amplification yielded estimated nucleated cell counts. Using immunoSEQ multiplex PCR, the repertoire was profiled, and TCRdb retains in-frame clones only, with some absent. D and trimming come from the DNA, and the V and J calls and clone size come from that table. The table has under 350,000 clones, about 89% seen once; the top ten hold about 4.2%. Deletions cut 5 bases from V and 7 bases from J, with 20 bases between. CDR3 length equals 16 residues. Germline CDR1 LNHDA, CDR2 SQIVND (reference sequence). The clonotype was recovered from a man aged 40-55 years with acute or convalescent COVID-19. J is TRBJ1-4 and V is TRBV19, with D possibly matching TRBD1 (5 bases). Sequencing was performed on peripheral blood. The CDR3 bases are TGTGCCAGTAGTCCCGTTCCATGGGGCGGGGGTGAAAAACTGTTTTTT. It encodes CASSPVPWGGGEKLFF. Full variable domain (outside the CDR3, taken from reference TRBV19 and TRBJ1-4): DGGITQSPKYLFRKEGQNVTLSCEQNLNHDAMYWYRQDPGQGLRLIYYSQIVNDFQKGDIAEGYSVSREKKESFPLTVTSAQKNPTAFYLCASSPVPWGGGEKLFFGSGTQLSVL.